This TCR beta chain originates from a study of immune heterogeneity within non-small cell lung tumors. This clonotype was seen at least ten times. Its antigen is as yet unknown. Multiplex PCR with 32 V and 13 J primers amplified TCR beta CDR3. One entry per CDR3 protein, called by TCRdb with MiXCR from the multiplex PCR reads. The data contain 14,000 to 15,000 distinct CDR3 sequences, less than 35% of them singletons. The ends were cut back, 1 base at V and 2 bases at J, with 8 bases in the middle. The CDR3 has 14 residues. Germline V gives CDR1 LGHNA, CDR2 YSLEER. Whole-study results and caveats: Although only moderate, the correlation of local T-cell clonality with local tumor mutational burden was significant (R about 0.37). Identical dominant CDR3 beta clonotypes were found recurring across a patient's tumor sites, along with site-unique high-frequency clones.

With 600 ng used per sample, the template was genomic DNA from bulk tumor. During surgery, each primary tumor gave multiple biopsies spaced as far apart as possible. Enrolled patients presented with newly diagnosed, previously untreated non-small cell lung cancer and underwent curative surgery. V and J are TRBV4-3 and TRBJ1-1; D uncertain. Sequencing was done on a sample of lung tumor tissue. This TCR was recovered from a man aged 40-50 years with non-small cell lung cancer. The CDR3 DNA reads TGCGCCAGCAGCCAAGGGACCGTTAACACTGAAGCTTTCTTT. Amino acids: CASSQGTVNTEAFF.